The sequence of this TCR beta chain was determined in a study of OX40 agonist ivuxolimab in advanced cancers. TCRdb's copy holds only in-frame clones and misses some; the assay was immunoSEQ multiplex PCR. The profile shows tens of thousands of clones, just under 90% of them singletons. In germline, CDR1 is SEHNR, CDR2 FQNEAQ (reference sequence). After removal of 1 base from V and 1 base from J, the junction contained 12 bases not matched to a gene. The length of the CDR3 is 18 residues. The clonotype was recovered from an adult with an advanced solid tumor such as melanoma, head and neck, liver or kidney cancer. The chain employs TRBV7-9 and TRBJ2-5; TRBD2 aligns across 7 bases. The specimen comprised CD4+ or CD8+ T cells sorted from blood, sampled in a trial of the OX40 agonist ivuxolimab. CDR3 nucleotide sequence: TGTGCCAGCAGCTTAGTAGGGAGGGGAGGTCAGATCCAAGAGACCCAGTACTTC. Its protein product is CASSLVGRGGQIQETQYF.